This T cell receptor beta chain was observed in a study of T-cell reconstitution after alpha-beta-depleted transplantation in children. Unique molecular identifiers were used in preparing the TCRbeta library. TCRdb called the PCR reads again in MiXCR, with one record for every CDR3 protein. The data hold 40,000 to 55,000 distinct CDR3 sequences, with about 9% observed a single time. Study conclusions and caveats: At around two months after transplant, the alpha-beta T cells were reportedly derived from several hundred expanded clones that came from non-depleted graft cells. T cells produced anew were the main source of T-cell counts and diversity one year after transplant.

This clonotype is labeled as medium-sized. Its antigen is not identified. The germline V and J ends were trimmed by 5 bases and 7 bases, with 21 bases remaining between them. From germline, CDR1 is SGHVS and CDR2 FQNEAQ. The CDR3 has 16 amino acids. This sequence originates from a male patient aged 2-15 years who had a stem cell transplant for chronic granulomatous disease, so the T cells may come from the graft donor. The J gene is TRBJ2-1, the V gene TRBV7-8, with D tentatively TRBD1 or TRBD2 (5 bases each). Sequenced material: PBMCs, mostly from graft donor cells, taken 60 days after TCRalphabeta/CD19-depleted stem cell transplant. The CDR3 DNA sequence: TGTGCCAGCAGCCGGGGCCTCGGGACCACCGGTAATGAGCAGTTCTTC. Translated: CASSRGLGTTGNEQFF.